This paragraph covers one TCR beta chain sequence. Its antigen is unidentified. The PCR had 60 Vbeta and 13 Jbeta primers. Sequencing was performed with immunoSEQ multiplex PCR; in TCRdb, only in-frame clones are kept and a portion is missing. The table shows hundreds of thousands of clones, with roughly four fifths occurring only once. The sample belongs to a study of cytomegalovirus exposure and HLA in healthy donors. Study results and caveats: Specific recognition of CMV antigens was confirmed in vitro for a few chains (all CMV-associated). An Asian-associated ancestry cluster reportedly showed fewer N-insertions than the approximately 700-donor mean in a later analysis. HLA alleles showed associations with 16,951 TCR beta sequences in a later analysis, at a 0.05 false discovery rate.

The CDR3 totals 15 residues. Germline V gene data show CDR1 as MNHNS and CDR2 as SASEGT. With 1 base clipped from V and 2 bases from J, the junction kept 5 bases outside the gene matches. The chain carries TRBV6-1 and TRBJ2-7; 7 bases agree with TRBD2. The clonotype originates from a woman aged 40 to 50 in good health and CMV-seronegative. Sequencing input: PBMCs. CDR3 in amino acids: CASSEEPGGPYEQYF. The CDR3 DNA reads as TGTGCCAGCAGTGAAGAACCGGGGGGTCCCTACGAGCAGTACTTC.